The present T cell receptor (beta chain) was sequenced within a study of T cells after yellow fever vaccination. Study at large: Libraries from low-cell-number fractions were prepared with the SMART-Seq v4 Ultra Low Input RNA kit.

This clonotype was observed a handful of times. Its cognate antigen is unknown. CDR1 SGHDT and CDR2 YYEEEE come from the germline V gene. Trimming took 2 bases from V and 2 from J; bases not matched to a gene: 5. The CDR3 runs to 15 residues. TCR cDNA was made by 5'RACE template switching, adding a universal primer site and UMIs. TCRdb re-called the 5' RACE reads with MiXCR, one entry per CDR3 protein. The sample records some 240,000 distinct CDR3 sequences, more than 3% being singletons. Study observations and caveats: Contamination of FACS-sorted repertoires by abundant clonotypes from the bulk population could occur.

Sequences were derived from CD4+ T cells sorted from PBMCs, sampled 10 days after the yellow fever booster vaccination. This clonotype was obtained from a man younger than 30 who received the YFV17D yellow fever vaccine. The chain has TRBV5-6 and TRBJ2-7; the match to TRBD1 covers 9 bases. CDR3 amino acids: CASSFRQGVTYEQYF. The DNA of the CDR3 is TGTGCCAGCAGCTTTAGACAGGGGGTAACCTACGAGCAGTACTTC.